This TCR beta chain was profiled in a study of blood T cell repertoires in COVID-19. V was shortened by 9 bases and J by 2 bases, with 22 bases between the two germline ends. Germline V CDR1 and CDR2: LNHDA, SQIVND (reference sequence). This CDR3 comprises 16 residues. The sample holds one count of this clone. Only in-frame clones appear in the TCRdb table, and some are missing; sequencing was by immunoSEQ multiplex PCR. The sample has roughly 62,000 clones, roughly 79% seen once. The specimen sequenced was peripheral blood. This clonotype was sampled from a man aged 55 to 70 with acute or convalescent COVID-19. This chain uses TRBV19 with TRBJ1-1, with D perhaps matching TRBD1 (5 bases). CDR3 loop: CASIPRAADRNTEAFF. The CDR3 DNA is TGTGCCAGCATCCCCAGGGCTGCGGATCGAAACACTGAAGCTTTCTTT. Full variable domain (rest looked up from reference TRBV19 and TRBJ1-1): DGGITQSPKYLFRKEGQNVTLSCEQNLNHDAMYWYRQDPGQGLRLIYYSQIVNDFQKGDIAEGYSVSREKKESFPLTVTSAQKNPTAFYLCASIPRAADRNTEAFFGQGTRLTVV.